Following are 17 T cell receptor beta chains from one sample sequenced in a study of Ad26.COV2.S vaccination and SARS-CoV-2 variants. Stated treatment: some 19 received Ad26.COV2.S at low or high dose, single or two shots; 5 received placebo; per-sample allocation not given. Each sample was drawn 63 days after the first injection (of vaccine or placebo). Method: immunoSEQ multiplex PCR; TCRdb's copy keeps in-frame clones and lacks some. In the table there are 300,000 to 350,000 clones, around 90% of which are singletons. This specimen consisted of peripheral blood, obtained in a trial of Ad26.COV2.S vaccine versus placebo. The receptor source for this set is a person between 18 and 60 years old who received the Ad26.COV2.S COVID-19 vaccine or a placebo.

J is TRBJ1-4 and V is TRBV7-9; 8 bases line up with TRBD1. CDR1 and CDR2 (germline): SEHNR, FQNEAQ (reference sequence). V dropped 5 bases and J dropped 6; count of bases not matched to a gene: 11. This CDR3 is 16 amino acids long. The DNA for the CDR3 is TGTGCCAGCAGCCAGGCCCCCAGGGGGCCGGATGAAAAACTGTTTTTT. This sequence encodes CASSQAPRGPDEKLFF.

This chain uses TRBV27 with TRBJ2-7; 9 bases match TRBD1. V was clipped by 5 bases and J by 3 bases; unmatched bases: 5. Germline-derived CDR1 and CDR2 are MNHEY and SMNVEV (reference sequence). This CDR3 comprises 14 residues. The CDR3 DNA sequence: TGTGCCAGCAGTCCGTGGACAGGGGACTACGAGCAGTACGTC. This gives the protein CASSPWTGDYEQYV.

The V and J genes are TRBV11-3 and TRBJ2-7; D gene uncertain. Germline V gene sequence: CDR1 SGHNT, CDR2 YENEEA. This CDR3 has 14 residues. Trimming removed 5 bases at V and 2 bases at J, with 13 bases between. The CDR3, as DNA: TGTGCCAGCAGCCCCCGGACCGACACCTACGAGCAGTACGTC. This gives the protein CASSPRTDTYEQYV.

This rearrangement joins TRBV5-1 to TRBJ1-1; no firm D call. Germline lookup yields CDR1 SGHRS and CDR2 YFSETQ. V lost 3 bases to trimming and J lost 0 bases, with 6 bases between them. This CDR3 is built from 13 residues. In nucleotides, the CDR3 is TGCGCCAGCAGCTCTTCACTGAACACTGAAGCTTTCTTT. Translation: CASSSSLNTEAFF.

The chain has TRBV4-3 and TRBJ2-3; a weak D match, TRBD2 (5 bases). The CDR3 runs to 15 residues. Trimming pared 0 bases from V and 6 bases from J, leaving 13 bases between. Germline V gene sequence: CDR1 LGHNA, CDR2 YSLEER. CDR3 nucleotides: TGCGCCAGCAGCCAAGACGGGATTCTCGGGGATACGCAGTATTTT. Protein: CASSQDGILGDTQYF.

The chain joins TRBV7-2 to TRBJ1-1, with D unclear. V lost 6 bases to trimming and J lost 4 bases, with 18 bases between them. Germline lookup yields CDR1 SGHTA and CDR2 FQGNSA. The CDR3 spans 15 residues. This chain's CDR3 is CASRPGGRSVTEAFF. Written as DNA, the CDR3 is TGTGCCAGCAGACCTGGTGGGCGGTCGGTCACTGAAGCTTTCTTT. Complete variable domain (other parts from reference TRBV7-2 and TRBJ1-1): GAGVSQSPSNKVTEKGKDVELRCDPISGHTALYWYRQSLGQGLEFLIYFQGNSAPDKSGLPSDRFSAERTGGSVSTLTIQRTQQEDSAVYLCASRPGGRSVTEAFFGQGTRLTVV.

V and J are TRBV29-1 and TRBJ1-2; TRBD1 agrees at 7 bases. Germline trimming cut 6 bases from V and 3 bases from J; bases unmatched to any gene: 4. Looked up from germline, CDR1 is SQVTM and CDR2 is ANQGSEA. The CDR3 spans 12 residues. As DNA, the CDR3 is TGCAGCGTGCCCGGGACAGACTATGGCTACACCTTC. Translating it yields CSVPGTDYGYTF.

This chain joins TRBV4-1 and TRBJ1-1; a weak D match, TRBD1 (6 bases). V lost 3 bases and J lost 0, with 11 bases in between. The CDR3 totals 15 residues. Germline CDR1 and CDR2: MGHRA and YSYEKL. The DNA for the CDR3 is TGCGCCAGCAGCCAGGGGGCCCAGGTGAACACTGAAGCTTTCTTT. The encoded protein is CASSQGAQVNTEAFF.

In this sample, this clone turned up once. The rearrangement uses TRBV19 and TRBJ2-7; TRBD1 agrees at 8 bases. The CDR3 extends over 12 amino acids. The V gene end was trimmed by 9 bases and the J gene end by 3 bases; junction bases not matched to a gene: 4. Per the germline V gene, CDR1 is LNHDA and CDR2 is SQIVND (reference sequence). CDR3 in amino acids: CASKDRDYEQYF. CDR3 coding DNA: TGTGCCAGCAAGGACAGGGACTACGAGCAGTACTTC.

The J gene is TRBJ1-3, the V gene TRBV3-1 (or the pseudogene TRBV3-2), with 7 nucleotides matching TRBD1. The V and J ends lost 0 bases and 3 bases, in that order; junction bases with no gene match: 11. This CDR3 has 18 residues. Germline CDR1 is LGHDT and CDR2 is YNNKEL (reference sequence). Here the CDR3 reads CASSQDTKTGIFGNTIYF. In nucleotides, the CDR3 is TGTGCCAGCAGCCAAGATACAAAGACAGGGATCTTTGGAAACACCATATATTTT.

CDR3: CASSYSNRGNTEAFF. The CDR3, as DNA: TGTGCCAGCAGTTACTCAAACAGGGGCAACACTGAAGCTTTCTTT. The V call is TRBV6-5, the J call TRBJ1-1, with 7 bases identical to TRBD1. V lost 0 bases to trimming and J lost 2 bases; unmatched junction nucleotides: 3. Germline CDR1 MNHEY, CDR2 SVGAGI. The CDR3 is made up of 15 amino acids.

The genes are TRBV27 and TRBJ2-1; 11 bases line up with TRBD2. The V gene's germline CDR1 is MNHEY and CDR2 SMNVEV (reference sequence). V was pared by 5 bases and J by 6 bases, with 9 bases of the junction left unmatched. The CDR3 has 16 amino acids. The CDR3 spells CASSRKGLAEGNEQFF. CDR3 DNA sequence: TGTGCCAGCAGTAGAAAGGGACTAGCGGAGGGCAATGAGCAGTTCTTC.

The V gene is TRBV4-3, the J gene TRBJ1-2; D gene uncertain. CDR1 and CDR2 from the germline V gene are LGHNA and YSLEER. The ends were cut back, 0 bases at V and 4 bases at J, with 12 bases in the middle. The CDR3 has 15 residues. CDR3 nucleotide sequence: TGCGCCAGCAGCCAAGATTCGTCGGACCTCTATGGCTACACCTTC. It is translated as CASSQDSSDLYGYTF.

This chain connects TRBV11-3 to TRBJ2-1; tentatively, D is TRBD1 or TRBD2 (5 bases each). This CDR3 is 11 amino acids long. Per germline, CDR1 SGHNT and CDR2 YENEEA. The ends were cut back, 3 bases at V and 12 bases at J, with 9 bases in the middle. The CDR3 DNA is TGTGCCAGCAGCTTTGGGGGTGGGCAGTTCTTC. Translating gives CASSFGGGQFF.

The V gene is TRBV25-1, the J gene TRBJ2-4; TRBD1 matches at 10 bases. With V trimmed by 3 bases and J by 1 base, 0 bases remained unmatched. This CDR3 has 15 amino acids. Germline V lookup: CDR1 MGHDK, CDR2 SYGVNS. CDR3 nucleotides: TGTGCCAGCAGTGAGGACAGGGGGGCCAAAAACATTCAGTACTTC. Amino acid sequence: CASSEDRGAKNIQYF.

This rearrangement joins TRBV28 to TRBJ1-5; D is possibly TRBD1 (5 bases). Trimming left V 3 bases short and J 2 bases short, with 11 bases between. The germline V gene encodes CDR1 MDHEN and CDR2 SYDVKM. The CDR3 runs to 15 residues. CDR3 nucleotides: TGTGCCAGCAGTTTTAGGGGCGCGCGCAATCAGCCCCAGCATTTT. It codes for CASSFRGARNQPQHF.

V is TRBV19 and J is TRBJ2-5; D gene ambiguous. The CDR3 consists of 13 residues. Per germline, CDR1 LNHDA and CDR2 SQIVND (reference sequence). Trimming took off 6 bases at V and 7 bases at J, with 15 bases between the two ends. The CDR3 DNA is TGTGCCAGTAGACGGACCGACGTAGGGACCCAGTACTTC. It is translated as CASRRTDVGTQYF.